A single sample is the source of the 29 T cell receptor beta chains below, sequenced in a study of cytomegalovirus exposure and HLA in healthy donors. PCR primers comprised 60 Vbeta and 13 Jbeta primers. Libraries were prepared by immunoSEQ multiplex PCR; TCRdb keeps only in-frame clonotypes and omits some of them. The repertoire consists of some 120,000 clones, with about four fifths occurring once and the leading ten covering around 2.3%. Sequencing used PBMCs. The receptors here all came from a woman between 35 and 50 years old in good health and CMV-seronegative.

CDR3 nucleotides: TGTGCCAGCTCACCACAGGGGTCGAACACTGAAGCTTTCTTT. Its translation is CASSPQGSNTEAFF. V gene TRBV18 combines with J gene TRBJ1-1; tentatively, D is TRBD1 (5 bases). This CDR3 contains 14 residues. Germline V CDR1 and CDR2: KGHSH, LQKENI. The V gene lost 1 base and the J gene lost 1 base, with 7 bases spanning the gap.

The chain recombines TRBV2 with TRBJ2-3; the match to TRBD2 covers 12 bases. This CDR3 is built from 18 residues. The J segment lost 0 bases and the V segment lost 4 bases, leaving 8 bases of the junction unmatched. Germline assignment: CDR1 SNHLY and CDR2 FYNNEI. The CDR3 here is CASSGTSGVQGSTDTQYF. The CDR3 coding sequence is TGTGCCAGCAGTGGGACTAGCGGGGTCCAGGGGAGCACAGATACGCAGTATTTT.

The V and J genes are TRBV10-2 and TRBJ2-5; D is undetermined. The J call may be wrong; the DNA end is better matched by TRBJ2-7. The V gene's germline CDR1 is WSHSY and CDR2 SAAADI. There are 12 residues in the CDR3. CDR3 in amino acids: CASSDSLYEQYF. The CDR3 DNA is TGCGCCAGCAGTGACTCTTTGTACGAGCAGTACTTC.

The sample holds one count of this clone. V is TRBV4-1 and J is TRBJ2-7, with TRBD2 identical over 12 bases. Germline V CDR1 and CDR2: MGHRA, YSYEKL. V shed 2 bases, J shed 3 bases, and the junction held 8 bases outside the gene matches. This CDR3 has 17 amino acids. The chain's CDR3 is CASSQPSSGGAYYEQYF. The DNA of the CDR3 is TGCGCCAGCAGCCAACCGTCTAGCGGGGGGGCCTACTACGAGCAGTACTTC.

CDR3 sequence reads: CASSFELAGELFF. CDR3 nucleotides: TGTGCCAGCAGCTTCGAACTAGCAGGGGAGCTGTTTTTT. The rearrangement joins TRBV11-1 to TRBJ2-2; tentatively, D is TRBD2 (6 bases). The CDR3 loop spans 13 amino acids. With 3 bases removed from V and 8 bases from J, the gap between germline ends came to 10 bases. Germline-derived CDR1 and CDR2 are SGHAT and FQDESV (reference sequence).

This chain links TRBV6-5 with TRBJ2-1, with 7 bases that match TRBD2. CDR1 MNHEY and CDR2 SVGAGI come from the germline V gene. The CDR3 extends over 16 amino acids. Trimming cost V 2 bases and J 4 bases; bases outside gene matches: 8. This CDR3 is CASSYLRASGYNEQFF. In DNA form, the CDR3 reads TGTGCCAGCAGTTACCTCCGGGCTAGCGGTTACAATGAGCAGTTCTTC.

The rearrangement joins TRBV7-9 to TRBJ2-7; 12 nucleotides agree with TRBD2. The CDR3 consists of 15 residues. The trim removed 6 bases at V and 7 bases at J, leaving 10 bases unmatched. Germline lookup yields CDR1 SEHNR and CDR2 FQNEAQ (reference sequence). CDR3 sequence: CASSLSGGLAGEQYF. In nucleotides, the CDR3 is TGTGCCAGCAGTCTGAGTGGCGGACTAGCGGGAGAGCAGTACTTC.

The chain recombines TRBV4-2 with TRBJ1-3; D unclear. Trimming stripped 1 base from V and 2 bases from J, with 6 bases between. The CDR3 extends over 14 amino acids. Germline V CDR1 and CDR2: LGHNA, YNFKEQ. This CDR3 reads CASSQVGAGNTIYF. CDR3 in DNA: TGTGCCAGCAGCCAAGTCGGGGCTGGAAACACCATATATTTT.

The chain recombines TRBV7-2 with TRBJ1-1; TRBD1 matches at 7 bases. CDR3 size: 14 residues. Germline CDR1 is SGHTA and CDR2 is FQGNSA. With V trimmed by 1 base and J by 5 bases, 4 bases remained unmatched. CDR3: CASSLDRGGTEAFF. The CDR3 DNA sequence: TGTGCCAGCAGCTTAGACAGGGGAGGTACTGAAGCTTTCTTT.

This rearrangement joins TRBV5-1 to TRBJ2-7; 8 bases match TRBD2. Looked up from germline, CDR1 is SGHRS and CDR2 is YFSETQ. Trimming cost V 4 bases and J 2 bases; bases outside gene matches: 11. The length of the CDR3 is 16 residues. CDR3 coding DNA: TGCGCCAGCAGCGTCGAAGCGGGGGCTAGAACCTACGAGCAGTACTTC. Protein sequence: CASSVEAGARTYEQYF. Filled out from reference TRBV5-1 and TRBJ2-7, the complete variable domain reads KAGVTQTPRYLIKTRGQQVTLSCSPISGHRSVSWYQQTPGQGLQFLFEYFSETQRNKGNFPGRFSGRQFSNSRSEMNVSTLELGDSALYLCASSVEAGARTYEQYFGPGTRLTVT.

Points on this clone: One junction end disagrees with the germline gene, perhaps due to a read error. The chain is built from TRBV7-9 and TRBJ2-7, with D perhaps TRBD1 (6 bases). Germline V gives CDR1 SEHNR, CDR2 FQNEAQ (reference sequence). This CDR3 region has 12 residues. CDR3 amino acids: CSSSPTGYEQYF. The CDR3 nucleotides are TGTTCCAGCAGCCCGACAGGCTACGAGCAGTACTTC.

The chain uses TRBV5-6 and TRBJ2-3, with D possibly being TRBD2 (6 bases). Germline V gene lookup returns CDR1 SGHDT and CDR2 YYEEEE. The V and J ends lost 1 base and 6 bases respectively, with 15 bases between them. CDR3 size: 15 residues. For the CDR3, the DNA is TGTGCCAGCAGCTTGAGAACCGGGACTCGCGATACGCAGTATTTT. Its translation: CASSLRTGTRDTQYF. The full variable domain, completed using reference TRBV5-6 and TRBJ2-3, is DAGVTQSPTHLIKTRGQQVTLRCSPKSGHDTVSWYQQALGQGPQFIFQYYEEEERQRGNFPDRFSGHQFPNYSSELNVNALLLGDSALYLCASSLRTGTRDTQYFGPGTRLTVL.

This sequence joins TRBV21-1 and TRBJ2-7; the D call of TRBD1 is as the table states it, not checked on the DNA. TRBV21-1 is termed a pseudogene. This CDR3 is 16 amino acids long. CDR3 nucleotides: TGTGCCAGCAGCAAAAAGGAAGGCAGGGGTCACTACGAGCAGTACTTC. This codes for CASSKKEGRGHYEQYF.

The rearrangement joins TRBV18 to TRBJ2-5, with D possibly matching TRBD2 (6 bases). The V gene lost 1 base and the J gene lost 5 bases, with 14 bases spanning the gap. Per the germline V gene, CDR1 is KGHSH and CDR2 is LQKENI. CDR3 size: 15 residues. The DNA for the CDR3 is TGTGCCAGCTCACCACTAGCGGAGGTGGGTGAGACCCAGTACTTC. It specifies CASSPLAEVGETQYF.

This clone came up once. This sequence joins TRBV7-9 and TRBJ2-1; 9 bases align to TRBD1. Germline loops: CDR1 SEHNR, CDR2 FQNEAQ (reference sequence). With V trimmed by 5 bases and J by 8 bases, 10 bases remained unmatched. The CDR3 is 15 amino acids. The CDR3 here is CASSRPGQGPYEQFF. The CDR3 region has the DNA TGTGCCAGCAGCCGTCCGGGACAGGGACCCTATGAGCAGTTCTTC.

The count of this clone is one. The chain couples TRBV30 to TRBJ1-2; 7 bases fit TRBD1. The V gene's germline CDR1 is GTSNPN and CDR2 SVGIG (reference sequence). V was pared by 5 bases and J by 2 bases, with 2 bases of the junction left unmatched. This CDR3 is 12 amino acids long. This CDR3 reads CAWRQGNYGYTF. CDR3 coding DNA: TGTGCCTGGCGACAGGGAAACTATGGCTACACCTTC.

This rearrangement joins TRBV9 to TRBJ1-2, with 8 nucleotides matching TRBD1. The V gene end was trimmed by 3 bases and the J gene end by 2 bases; junction bases not matched to a gene: 6. This CDR3 is built from 15 residues. CDR1 and CDR2 (germline): SGDLS, YYNGEE. The CDR3 is CASSARTGSNYGYTF. The CDR3 DNA reads as TGTGCCAGCAGCGCCCGGACAGGGTCCAACTATGGCTACACCTTC.

This clone was seen a handful of times. The CDR3 nucleotides read TGTGCCAGCAGTTACGTTGGACAGCCACCTTTGGGAGCTTTCTTT. Residues: CASSYVGQPPLGAFF. The chain uses TRBV6-5 and TRBJ1-1, with D tentatively TRBD1 (6 bases). Germline CDR1 reads MNHEY; CDR2 reads SVGAGI. V lost 2 bases to trimming and J lost 10 bases, with 20 bases between them. The CDR3 has 15 residues.

This chain uses TRBV5-1 with TRBJ2-1, with D perhaps matching TRBD2 (5 bases). The germline CDR1 and CDR2 sequences are SGHRS and YFSETQ. This CDR3 region has 17 residues. The V end was cut by 0 bases, the J end by 6 bases, with 19 bases between. The CDR3 protein is CASSLGSSWESANEQFF. The CDR3 DNA reads TGCGCCAGCAGCTTGGGGAGTTCGTGGGAGAGCGCCAATGAGCAGTTCTTC.

This clone has a single count. This chain joins TRBV6-1 and TRBJ2-5, with 7 bases matching TRBD2. CDR1 MNHNS and CDR2 SASEGT come from the germline V gene. The CDR3 is made up of 17 amino acids. Trimming removed 4 bases from V and 5 bases from J; junction bases left unmatched: 16. The CDR3 here is CASSALDWAGEGETQYF. The CDR3 nucleotides read TGTGCCAGCAGTGCCCTCGACTGGGCGGGAGAGGGGGAGACCCAGTACTTC.

The chain couples TRBV2 to TRBJ2-3; maybe TRBD2 (6 bases). Looked up from germline, CDR1 is SNHLY and CDR2 is FYNNEI. The CDR3 extends over 13 amino acids. The V gene lost 6 bases and the J gene lost 3 bases, with 10 bases spanning the gap. CDR3 DNA: TGTGCCAGCAGAGCTAGCGAGACAGATACGCAGTATTTT. It yields the protein CASRASETDTQYF. The full variable domain, with the rest looked up from reference TRBV2 and TRBJ2-3, is EPEVTQTPSHQVTQMGQEVILRCVPISNHLYFYWYRQILGQKVEFLVSFYNNEISEKSEIFDDQFSVERPDGSNFTLKIRSTKLEDSAMYFCASRASETDTQYFGPGTRLTVL.

The chain recombines TRBV7-3 with TRBJ2-3, with a possible D match to TRBD2 (5 bases). The CDR3 is made up of 14 amino acids. Germline CDR1 is SGHTA and CDR2 is FQGTGA. The germline V and J ends were trimmed by 0 bases and 10 bases, with 14 bases remaining between them. CDR3 nucleotides: TGTGCCAGCAGCTTAACGATTAAGGACTCCTCGCAGTATTTT. Translation: CASSLTIKDSSQYF.

The V call is TRBV27, the J call TRBJ1-3; 8 bases agree with TRBD1. V lost 0 bases and J lost 4; bases outside the gene matches: 17. Germline-derived CDR1 and CDR2 are MNHEY and SMNVEV (reference sequence). This CDR3 has 20 amino acids. The CDR3 region has the DNA TGTGCCAGCAGTTTATCTGCGTTTTGGGCAGGGGGCGCGGAGGGAAACACCATATATTTT. Translation gives CASSLSAFWAGGAEGNTIYF.

The rearrangement uses TRBV7-9 and TRBJ2-1, with TRBD2 identical over 7 bases. Germline CDR1 and CDR2: SEHNR and FQNEAQ (reference sequence). V lost 1 base, J lost 10 bases, and 10 bases stayed unmatched. This CDR3 is 15 amino acids long. CDR3 in amino acids: CASSLDTGVGGEQFF. For the CDR3, the DNA is TGTGCCAGCAGCTTAGACACGGGGGTGGGAGGGGAGCAGTTCTTC.

V usage is TRBV2 and J usage is TRBJ1-2; 11 bases line up with TRBD1. CDR1 and CDR2 from the germline V gene are SNHLY and FYNNEI. Trimming removed 10 bases from V and 7 bases from J; junction bases left unmatched: 8. CDR3 size: 13 residues. This CDR3 is CATNPGQGGGYTF. The CDR3 coding sequence is TGTGCCACTAATCCGGGACAGGGGGGTGGCTACACCTTC.

This chain joins TRBV28 and TRBJ2-1, with D perhaps TRBD2 (6 bases). V was pared by 3 bases and J by 6 bases, with 18 bases between. The CDR3 length is 16 residues. CDR1 and CDR2 (germline): MDHEN, SYDVKM. CDR3: CASSLVRGGRLNEQFF. The CDR3 nucleotides are TGTGCCAGCAGTTTGGTCCGGGGAGGACGCCTCAATGAGCAGTTCTTC.

The V gene is TRBV7-3, the J gene TRBJ2-1; unclear D gene. CDR3 length: 13 amino acids. Per germline, CDR1 SGHTA and CDR2 FQGTGA. Trimming stripped 2 bases from V and 4 bases from J, with 6 bases between. CDR3 residues: CASSLAEYNEQFF. The CDR3 region has the DNA TGTGCCAGCAGCTTAGCGGAGTACAATGAGCAGTTCTTC.

V and J are TRBV13 and TRBJ2-7; D is perhaps TRBD1 (6 bases). V was clipped by 4 bases and J by 5 bases, with 18 bases between them. Germline V gene lookup returns CDR1 PRHDT and CDR2 FYEKMQ (reference sequence). This CDR3 spans 15 amino acids. CDR3 DNA sequence: TGTGCCAGCAGCTCTACCGACTTCACAGGGAACGAGCAGTACTTC. It yields the protein CASSSTDFTGNEQYF.

This clone was recorded once. This sample includes further DNA sequences coding for the same CDR3. This rearrangement joins TRBV5-6 to TRBJ2-3, with D possibly being TRBD2 (6 bases). CDR1 and CDR2 (germline): SGHDT, YYEEEE. V gave up 3 bases and J gave up 0 bases, with 17 bases separating them. This CDR3 is built from 17 residues. Here the CDR3 DNA reads TGTGCCAGCAGCTCCCTGAGCGGGCAGAAAAGCACAGATACGCAGTATTTT. Translated: CASSSLSGQKSTDTQYF.